The 22 T cell receptor beta chains listed next were all sequenced from one sample in a study of T cell responses to AZD1222 COVID-19 vaccine. Data came from immunoSEQ multiplex PCR; TCRdb stores just in-frame clones and leaves some out. The sample totals about 140,000 clones; its top ten clones hold about 2.2%. Material for sequencing was peripheral blood. These TCRs come from an adult in good health.

V usage is TRBV7-3 and J usage is TRBJ2-1, with a weak D call TRBD1 (5 bases). The length of the CDR3 is 15 residues. Looked up from germline, CDR1 is SGHTA and CDR2 is FQGTGA. Trimming removed 3 bases at V and 3 bases at J, with 12 bases between. The chain's CDR3 is CASSLTRDSYNEQFF. The CDR3 bases are TGTGCCAGCAGCTTGACCCGCGACAGCTACAATGAGCAGTTCTTC.

The chain links TRBV6-1 to TRBJ2-3; D remains unclear. Looked up from germline, CDR1 is MNHNS and CDR2 is SASEGT. This CDR3 has 13 residues. V lost 1 base and J 8 bases, leaving 10 bases between the germline ends. The chain's CDR3 is CASSEERRRTQYF. The CDR3 DNA sequence: TGTGCCAGCAGTGAAGAGAGACGGCGTACGCAGTATTTT.

This chain joins TRBV28 and TRBJ1-1, with D possibly matching TRBD1 (5 bases). The germline CDR1 and CDR2 sequences are MDHEN and SYDVKM. The CDR3 spans 15 residues. The V end lost 4 bases, the J end lost 4 bases, and 16 bases lay between the germline ends. The CDR3 is CASSSRARRGTEAFF. Here the CDR3 DNA reads TGTGCCAGCAGTTCCAGGGCCCGGAGAGGCACTGAAGCTTTCTTT. The complete variable domain, with remaining parts taken from reference TRBV28 and TRBJ1-1, reads DVKVTQSSRYLVKRTGEKVFLECVQDMDHENMFWYRQDPGLGLRLIYFSYDVKMKEKGDIPEGYSVSREKKERFSLILESASTNQTSMYLCASSSRARRGTEAFFGQGTRLTVV.

DNA for the CDR3: TGTGCCAGCAGCTCTTTATACAGGGGACACGGCACTGAAGCTTTCTTT. It codes for CASSSLYRGHGTEAFF. The chain combines TRBV11-2 with TRBJ1-1; 7 bases agree with TRBD1. V shed 4 bases, J shed 4 bases, and the junction held 12 bases outside the gene matches. CDR3 size: 16 residues. CDR1 is SGHAT and CDR2 is FQNNGV in the germline V gene.

This chain uses TRBV3-1 (or the pseudogene TRBV3-2) with TRBJ1-4; 9 nucleotides align to TRBD1. The CDR3 covers 15 residues. Germline V lookup: CDR1 LGHDT, CDR2 YNNKEL (reference sequence). V trimming: 4 bases; J trimming: 3 bases; junction bases outside the gene matches: 3. Here the CDR3 reads CASSPDRGPNEKLFF. CDR3 coding DNA: TGTGCCAGCAGCCCGGACAGGGGCCCTAATGAAAAACTGTTTTTT.

This chain uses TRBV7-2 with TRBJ2-1, with D tentatively TRBD2 (7 bases). This CDR3 contains 16 residues. V gave up 5 bases and J gave up 4 bases, with 18 bases separating them. Germline CDR1 reads SGHTA; CDR2 reads FQGNSA. In nucleotides, the CDR3 is TGTGCCAGCAGCAAAGGGGGAGGCGGGGGATACAATGAGCAGTTCTTC. It is translated as CASSKGGGGGYNEQFF.

This sequence joins TRBV5-1 and TRBJ2-7; TRBD1 matches 8 bases. Germline-derived CDR1 and CDR2 are SGHRS and YFSETQ. The CDR3 is made up of 13 amino acids. The ends lost 4 bases at V and 6 bases at J; junction bases unmatched: 6. CDR3 nucleotide sequence: TGCGCCAGCAGCCTAGGGACAGGAAGCGAGCAGTACTTC. Translation gives CASSLGTGSEQYF.

The chain joins TRBV7-2 to TRBJ2-1; tentative D call: TRBD1 (6 bases). V shed 6 bases and J shed 4 bases, with 10 bases lying between them. The germline CDR1 and CDR2 sequences are SGHTA and FQGNSA. The CDR3 extends over 13 amino acids. This chain's CDR3 is CASRLTGYNEQFF. CDR3 nucleotides: TGTGCCAGCAGACTAACAGGGTACAATGAGCAGTTCTTC.

The gene calls are TRBV19 and TRBJ1-5; D perhaps matches TRBD1 (5 bases). Per germline, CDR1 LNHDA and CDR2 SQIVND (reference sequence). The CDR3 sequence is 16 residues long. Trimming took 3 bases from V and 6 from J, leaving 18 bases between them. Written as DNA, the CDR3 is TGTGCCAGTAGTATTGGGGCCCGGCAGGTGACTCAGCCCCAGCATTTT. Protein product: CASSIGARQVTQPQHF.

The chain couples TRBV21-1 to TRBJ1-1. TRBV21-1 is annotated as a pseudogene. The CDR3 loop spans 13 amino acids. The CDR3 DNA is TGTGCCATCCCTCCGTCTGCGAACACTGAAGCTTTCTTT. Protein sequence: CAIPPSANTEAFF.

The V and J genes are TRBV6-5 and TRBJ2-1; 9 bases line up with TRBD1. V shed 2 bases and J 7 bases; nucleotides not matched to a gene: 6. Germline V lookup: CDR1 MNHEY, CDR2 SVGAGI. The CDR3 runs 15 residues. DNA for the CDR3: TGTGCCAGCAGTTACGGGGGACAGGGAGGAAATGAGCAGTTCTTC. It yields the protein CASSYGGQGGNEQFF.

This chain links TRBV28 with TRBJ1-6, with D possibly TRBD1 on 6 matching bases. V lost 4 bases, J lost 0 bases, and 22 bases lay in between. Per germline, CDR1 MDHEN and CDR2 SYDVKM. CDR3 length equals 20 residues. The CDR3 sequence: CASSSTGRGRHGSYNSPLHF. CDR3 nucleotide sequence: TGTGCCAGCAGTTCCACTGGCCGGGGGCGTCACGGCTCCTATAATTCACCCCTCCACTTT. The variable domain in full, with the rest retrieved from reference TRBV28 and TRBJ1-6, is DVKVTQSSRYLVKRTGEKVFLECVQDMDHENMFWYRQDPGLGLRLIYFSYDVKMKEKGDIPEGYSVSREKKERFSLILESASTNQTSMYLCASSSTGRGRHGSYNSPLHFGNGTRLTVT.

The chain carries TRBV19 and TRBJ2-3, with TRBD1 matching 12 bases. V shed 3 bases and J 6 bases; nucleotides not matched to a gene: 1. The CDR3 loop spans 14 amino acids. The germline V gene encodes CDR1 LNHDA and CDR2 SQIVND (reference sequence). As DNA, the CDR3 is TGTGCCAGTAGTATGGGACAGGGGGCGGATACGCAGTATTTT. Amino acid sequence: CASSMGQGADTQYF.

The rearrangement links TRBV18 to TRBJ1-1; D unresolved. The germline V gene encodes CDR1 KGHSH and CDR2 LQKENI. This CDR3 is built from 16 residues. Trimming pared 3 bases from V and 1 base from J, leaving 15 bases between. The CDR3 loop is CASSPKVLTGNTEAFF. CDR3 sequence (DNA): TGTGCCAGCTCACCCAAGGTATTGACTGGGAACACTGAAGCTTTCTTT.

The chain couples TRBV3-1 (or the pseudogene TRBV3-2) to TRBJ1-1, with a possible D match to TRBD1 (6 bases). The germline V gene has CDR1 LGHDT and CDR2 YNNKEL (reference sequence). The CDR3 has 13 amino acids. V lost 3 bases and J lost 5, with 10 bases in between. The CDR3 here is CASSQGARTEAFF. CDR3 coding DNA: TGTGCCAGCAGCCAGGGGGCGAGGACTGAAGCTTTCTTT.

The CDR3 DNA reads TGTGCCAGCTCACCGGGACGGAACTATGGCTACACCTTC. Translation: CASSPGRNYGYTF. The genes are TRBV18 and TRBJ1-2; D possibly corresponds to TRBD1 (5 bases). The CDR3 runs 13 residues. Germline CDR1 is KGHSH and CDR2 is LQKENI. The V end was cut by 3 bases, the J end by 2 bases, with 7 bases between.

V gene TRBV7-2 combines with J gene TRBJ1-2, with D possibly matching TRBD1 (5 bases). The germline V gene has CDR1 SGHTA and CDR2 FQGNSA. The CDR3 covers 15 residues. Between the trimmed V and J ends, which lost 5 bases and 2 bases, there was a span of 15 bases. CDR3 bases: TGTGCCAGCAGCACCCGGACAACCCCGAACTATGGCTACACCTTC. Amino acid sequence: CASSTRTTPNYGYTF.

The chain is built from TRBV5-4 and TRBJ2-7; perhaps TRBD1 as D (6 bases). The CDR3 is made up of 13 amino acids. The V end lost 4 bases, the J end lost 5 bases, and 13 bases lay between the germline ends. Germline CDR1 is SGHNT and CDR2 is YYREEE (reference sequence). In DNA, the CDR3 is TGTGCCAGCAGCGGCCGGGACAAGGACGAGCAGTACTTC. Translating gives CASSGRDKDEQYF.

The chain employs TRBV4-3 and TRBJ2-3; perhaps TRBD1 as D (5 bases). Germline V CDR1 and CDR2: LGHNA, YSLEER. This CDR3 contains 15 residues. Between the trimmed V and J ends, which lost 4 bases and 2 bases, there was a span of 13 bases. The DNA of the CDR3 is TGCGCCAGCAGCCTAATAGGGGCCGTCACAGATACGCAGTATTTT. Amino acids: CASSLIGAVTDTQYF.

The chain combines TRBV3-1 (or the pseudogene TRBV3-2) with TRBJ2-1; D is ambiguous. V shed 5 bases and J shed 0 bases, with 11 bases lying between them. From germline, CDR1 is LGHDT and CDR2 YNNKEL (reference sequence). The CDR3 contains 15 residues. The CDR3 spells CASSLDPSSYNEQFF. The CDR3 DNA sequence: TGTGCCAGCAGCTTGGACCCTAGCTCCTACAATGAGCAGTTCTTC.

The V gene is TRBV5-6, the J gene TRBJ1-1, with D maybe TRBD1 (6 bases). V was trimmed by 5 bases and J by 4 bases, leaving 18 bases between them. The length of the CDR3 is 15 residues. Germline assignment: CDR1 SGHDT and CDR2 YYEEEE. CDR3 sequence (DNA): TGTGCCAGCAGTTCAACAGGGTTGTGGCGCACTGAAGCTTTCTTT. Protein sequence: CASSSTGLWRTEAFF.

The chain employs TRBV14 and TRBJ2-7; 7 bases map to TRBD2. The germline CDR1 and CDR2 sequences are SGHDN and FVKESK. Trimming took 0 bases from V and 2 from J; bases not matched to a gene: 7. The CDR3 extends over 16 amino acids. The CDR3 protein is CASSQDMASGTYEQYF. The CDR3 nucleotides are TGTGCCAGCAGCCAAGATATGGCTAGCGGTACCTACGAGCAGTACTTC.